Detailed here is one TCR beta chain. Its antigen is still unknown. Base qualities are not provided; no much larger clone lies one nucleotide away. This record comes from a study of cytomegalovirus exposure and HLA in healthy donors (dated by TCRdb to 2016 to 2017). Background for the entire study: In an earlier analysis of approximately 640 of the donors, around 300 Gb of sequence data and 95 million to 130 million unique TCR beta sequences from 150 million to 200 million T cells were reported. Roughly 300 gigabases of sequencing data and tens of millions of unique TCR sequences were included in an early release covering several hundred HLA-typed donors. Alongside the repertoire data, information on donor age, sex, ethnicity and CMV serostatus was compiled. All discovery cohort repertoires had been generated on a single sequencing platform. Rather than using new phenotypic data, the later analysis identified candidate immune exposures from TCR beta sequences and from how often those sequences occurred across donors. The study aimed to test whether signatures of past pathogen exposure could be identified by cataloging public T cell receptors. An earlier analysis of 450 to 750 of the donors used high-throughput TCR beta sequencing to judge whether each TCR beta V gene segment behaved as functional or pseudogenic. Of the roughly 410 genotyped donors, 65% to 90% were placed in the genetic ancestry cluster associated with self-reported Caucasian donors. Besides the first cohort of hundreds of subjects, a separate validation cohort made up of over 95 different subjects was used. The T cell repertoires of about 700 subjects were profiled by immunosequencing and related to cytomegalovirus serostatus. A later analysis re-examined previously published TCR beta repertoires from more than 550 donors and added high-resolution HLA genotyping to investigate patterns of TCR occurrence. The number of donors typed differed by locus, with roughly 629-640 for A, B, C, DRB1 and DQB1, roughly 520 for DQA1, over 600 for DPA1, and over 400 for DPB1. Across approximately 400 genotyped donors of the cohort, an average of about 240,000 unique TCR beta nucleotide sequences per donor were sequenced, and 15% to 20% of those sequences were non-productive. Both class I and class II loci were covered by HLA typing, at four-digit resolution. To predict cytomegalovirus infection status, the study combined high-throughput TCR immunosequencing, statistical association of individual TCRs with disease status, and machine learning. A later genetic analysis took genome-wide SNP genotypes for about 65% of the 666 donors and used that subset as a discovery cohort. A few DR-DQ haplotypes were treated as single units for association and clustering because of strong linkage in the cohort. The full study reports these points: Because counts were too low, some 17 rarely observed V segments, including chromosome 9 orphons, were left out of the earlier analysis of over 550 of the donors. The study gave a list of some 150 TCR beta chains associated with cytomegalovirus. In vitro tests confirmed that three of the cytomegalovirus-associated TCR beta chains recognize cytomegalovirus antigens. In an earlier analysis of more than 500 of the donors, most TCR beta V segments appeared in productive rearrangements about 87% or about 30% of the time, broadly matching IMGT annotations. Because HLA typing was missing for some donors at each locus, association tests included only the typed subset. Several of the top co-occurrence clusters appeared to be linked to parvovirus B19, influenza, CMV and Epstein-Barr virus, according to a later analysis. A later analysis found that TCR association rates varied across HLA loci, with DRB1 alleles showing the most associated TCRs and HLA-C alleles the fewest. According to a later genetic analysis, donors in an Asian-associated ancestry cluster had fewer N-insertions in productive TCRs than the roughly 700-donor mean. Correlated functional status among segregating V segments might be attributable to linkage disequilibrium, but an unknown experimental factor could not be ruled out. A later analysis found that HLA-associated TCR beta chains were more clonally expanded and had lower generation probabilities than equally common non-associated chains. A further reported finding was that TCR beta sequences accurately predicted the HLA-A and HLA-B alleles for most subjects in the first cohort. A later analysis found that most CMV-associated TCR beta chains appeared HLA-restricted, with HLA associations seemingly driven largely by CMV exposure. A cluster of highly shared sequence variants was judged likely to be a technical artifact of the sequencing pipeline. The authors suggested that the approach could potentially be generalized to other disease states and immunological phenotypes. Most TCR sequences were seen in very few donors, while some public TCRs were found in many individuals. When HLA alleles, especially DR and DQ, strongly co-occurred, attributing TCR associations to individual alleles was difficult. V-gene and J-gene trimming of TCR beta chains was associated with a missense DCLRE1C variant in a later genetic analysis, and the association was replicated in an independent cohort. Sequencing depth was assumed to be roughly uniform across donors in the presence/absence analyses, though that assumption may not hold. CMV serostatus was the only immune exposure information available for the cohort. A later analysis associated about 17,000 TCR beta sequences with specific HLA alleles at a false discovery rate of 0.05. Some IMGT-functional V segments, including TRBV6-2 and TRBV6-3, could not be told apart with the 87-base-pair reads, so those segments were excluded. The classifier was reported to diagnose cytomegalovirus status with high specificity and sensitivity in both the original cohort and the validation cohort. This cohort had only TCR beta chains sequenced, and the lack of alpha or paired-chain data limited which features could be detected.

Inclusive of the bounding cysteine and phenylalanine, the CDR3 is 14 residues long. Only the CDR3 part of the read is kept: 42 bases, read in frame from the first base. Taken from the germline V gene (reference sequence), the CDR1 and CDR2 loops are LNHDA and SQIVND. V and J are trimmed by 9 bases and 6 bases, and the gene matches miss 10 bases of the junction. The cohort was made up of approximately 670 healthy bone marrow donors. All cohort members were sampled while nominally healthy, although unrecorded immune exposures were likely present. The donor tested CMV seronegative and was one of the 352 seronegative cohort members. A peripheral blood sample was provided by each donor, and peripheral blood mononuclear cells were used for TCR beta sequencing. The Qiagen DNeasy Blood Extraction Kit was used to extract genomic DNA from the blood cell samples. Library creation used the immunoSEQ multiplex PCR assay. A mixture of 60 forward primers for TCR Vbeta segments and 13 reverse primers for TCR Jbeta segments was used in the multiplex PCR. A multiplex PCR assay on genomic DNA amplified the CDR3 region of rearranged TCR beta genes. The Illumina HiSeq System was used to sequence the amplified TCR beta libraries as 87-base-pair reads. In the paper's pipeline: In a later analysis, approximately 74 million unique TCR beta chains were counted across the 690 or so repertoires, and roughly 11 million of these chains were shared by at least two donors. Raw reads were error-corrected and collapsed into unique sequences with a nearest-neighbor algorithm that merged closely related sequences to remove PCR and sequencing errors. CDR3 sequences were aligned to IMGT reference sequences to assign V, D and J gene segments. Each retained sequence needed at least a six-nucleotide match to both a V gene segment and a J gene segment. A rearrangement counted as productive if the CDR3 had no stop codons and remained in frame with V and J, and every other rearrangement counted as non-productive. Following IMGT convention, CDR3 was defined as the stretch from the second conserved V-encoded cysteine up to the conserved J-encoded phenylalanine. In an earlier analysis of around 540 of the donors, sequences lacking an unambiguous match to a single V gene segment were excluded. An earlier analysis of some 500 of the donors classified V segments as functional when productive rearrangements were above 56.7% and as segregating when the standard deviation between donors was above 5%. A statistical classification framework was developed to diagnose cytomegalovirus status using the catalog of TCR beta chain sequences. V and J gene assignment, in a later analysis, came from comparing TCR nucleotide sequences with IMGT/GENE-DB human TR gene sequences. In a later analysis, CDR3 sequences and most-parsimonious VDJ recombination scenarios were assigned using the TCRdist pipeline. In a later analysis, every TCR beta chain was defined by the combination of its CDR3 amino acid sequence and its V-gene family, and reads without a unique V-gene family were dropped. A later analysis removed 592 highly shared, low-generation-probability nucleotide sequences to deal with suspected cross-contamination and a sequencing artifact. In a later analysis, a clonal expansion index was calculated for each public chain from normalized within-repertoire ranks of inferred template counts. Generation probabilities in a later analysis came from a VDJ recombination model fitted to out-of-frame rearrangements, and those results were checked against IGoR. A later analysis scored TCR-TCR, TCR-HLA and TCR-CMV co-occurrence with hypergeometric tests, applying a repertoire-size bias correction to TCR pairs. In a later analysis, false discovery rates were estimated by permuting HLA or CMV assignments 20 times. In a later analysis, co-occurring TCRs were grouped using DBSCAN, and TCRdist sequence similarity was added for clustering within HLA-allele-positive subsets. For co-occurrence clustering, repertoires with fewer than 30,000 or more than 120,000 public chains were excluded, along with about five repertoires with anomalous nucleotide sharing. Here the immuneACCESS table is served through TCRdb, limited to in-frame sequences with V and J called. Missing clones are a known gap in these copies; in checked studies unresolved V genes cover under half, and the rest lacks a known reason. D and trimming come from the DNA, and the V and J calls and clone size come from that table. The sample table shows some 130,000 clones, and 80% are seen once. The top ten clonotypes cover 1% of the sample.

The sequenced sample consisted of PBMCs. The chain couples TRBV19 to TRBJ2-7; TRBD2 matches 11 bases in the middle. The receptor was isolated from a man in his forties or fifties in good health and CMV-seronegative. The nucleotides read TGTGCCAGCAAAAACCTAGCGGGAGGTTCCGAGCAGTACTTC. Its protein product is CASKNLAGGSEQYF.